The 8 T cell receptor beta chains below all came from one sample that was sequenced in a study of T cells in Graves' hyperthyroidism and ophthalmopathy. TCR beta CDR3 regions were amplified from RNA transcripts. Initially, a first-round RT-PCR of the TCR CDR3 employed the HTBI primer set. Each CDR3 protein gets one entry after TCRdb re-called the multiplex PCR reads with MiXCR. The data show about 590,000 distinct CDR3 sequences, approximately 15% seen once. Sequencing was carried out using blood. Receptors were obtained from a woman between 18 and 30 years old with Graves' ophthalmopathy.

This CDR3 reads CASSVRGGDSYEQYF. For the CDR3, the DNA is TGTGCCAGCAGCGTACGGGGTGGCGACTCCTACGAGCAGTACTTC. The rearrangement uses TRBV9 and TRBJ2-7; tentative D call: TRBD2 (5 bases). The CDR3 is 15 residues long. V lost 1 base and J lost 0, with 11 bases in between. The germline V gene has CDR1 SGDLS and CDR2 YYNGEE.

The chain is built from TRBV29-1 and TRBJ2-7, with 7 bases aligning to TRBD1. This CDR3 contains 13 residues. CDR1 SQVTM and CDR2 ANQGSEA come from the germline V gene. Trimming cost V 5 bases and J 0 bases; bases outside gene matches: 4. The CDR3: CSVTTGNSYEQYF. CDR3 bases: TGCAGCGTTACGACAGGGAACTCCTACGAGCAGTACTTC.

This clonotype occurred a few times. The gene calls are TRBV7-2 and TRBJ2-2, with TRBD2 matching over 8 bases. CDR1 is SGHTA, CDR2 FQGNSA, per germline. The CDR3 is made up of 17 amino acids. Trimming removed 8 bases from V and 7 bases from J; junction bases left unmatched: 18. The CDR3 sequence is CASRSTLSGSLGGELFF. In nucleotides, the CDR3 is TGTGCCAGCCGCTCCACCCTGAGCGGGAGTCTGGGCGGGGAGCTGTTTTTT.

This chain connects TRBV5-5 to TRBJ1-1; no reliable D call. This CDR3 region has 14 residues. Trimming removed 5 bases at V and 1 base at J, with 12 bases between. In germline, CDR1 is SGHKS, CDR2 YYEKEE (reference sequence). The CDR3 reads CASRLSPGNTEAFF. Here the CDR3 DNA reads TGTGCCAGCAGATTATCTCCGGGGAACACTGAAGCTTTCTTT.

About this clonotype: This may be a read error: a much more frequent sequence differs by one nucleotide. The chain has TRBV7-9 and TRBJ1-3; 8 bases align to TRBD1. This CDR3 is 16 amino acids long. Germline CDR1 reads SEHNR; CDR2 reads FQNEAQ (reference sequence). As DNA, the CDR3 is TGTGCCGGCAGCTTAGGGGGACAGGCGACTGGAAACACCATATATTTT. Protein product: CAGSLGGQATGNTIYF.

This clonotype has ten or more counts. V usage is TRBV25-1 and J usage is TRBJ1-1, with 7 bases identical to TRBD1. The CDR3 length is 18 residues. With 4 bases clipped from V and 0 bases from J, the junction kept 14 bases outside the gene matches. Germline CDR1 reads MGHDK; CDR2 reads SYGVNS. The DNA for the CDR3 is TGTGCCAGCAGTGGTGACAGGGTTCTCGCCCTACTGAACACTGAAGCTTTCTTT. Translation: CASSGDRVLALLNTEAFF.

The V and J genes are TRBV5-1 and TRBJ2-3, with 7 bases aligning to TRBD2. In germline, CDR1 is SGHRS, CDR2 YFSETQ. The V and J ends lost 4 bases and 0 bases, in that order; junction bases with no gene match: 11. The CDR3 is 17 residues long. CDR3 region: CASSTQGLRGSTDTQYF. CDR3 nucleotides: TGCGCCAGCAGCACCCAAGGGTTGCGGGGGAGCACAGATACGCAGTATTTT.

The genes are TRBV4-1 and TRBJ2-7, with D uncertain. Trimming stripped 2 bases from V and 2 bases from J, with 7 bases between. The CDR3 contains 13 residues. The germline CDR1 and CDR2 sequences are MGHRA and YSYEKL. CDR3 loop: CASSQLVTYEQYF. The CDR3 DNA is TGCGCCAGCAGCCAACTAGTAACCTACGAGCAGTACTTC.